This TCR beta chain was documented in a study of graft-versus-host responses after intestinal transplantation. Turning to the study itself: The study gave all recipients anti-thymocyte globulin induction, then tacrolimus and steroids for about 3 years.

There are a few counts of this clone. Per germline, CDR1 MNHEY and CDR2 SVGAGI. The CDR3 is 12 residues long. V was trimmed by 4 bases and J by 4 bases, leaving 8 bases between them. This table comes from immunoSEQ multiplex PCR, and its TCRdb copy is limited to in-frame clones, with some not included. The table has some 45,000 clones, roughly nine tenths seen once. The chain joins TRBV6-5 to TRBJ2-7; D is uncertain. Source: PBMCs, taken 524 days after transplant. The receptor was derived from a human patient who received an intestinal transplant, so some T cells may come from the graft donor. CDR3 protein: CASSSFGYEQYF. In nucleotides, the CDR3 is TGTGCCAGCAGTTCTTTCGGGTACGAGCAGTACTTC.